Below are 20 T cell receptor beta chains sequenced from a single sample in a study of vaccination and CD4 T cells after COVID-19. Treatment given: roughly ten-day PBMC culture with coronavirus spike peptide pools or control peptides (ViraFEST assay). The Oncomine TCR Beta short-read assay was applied to DNA of cultured CD4+ T cells. TCRdb ran MiXCR on the PCR reads and lists one entry per CDR3 protein. The table records about 13,000 distinct CDR3 sequences, 41% of them present only once. The antigens of these receptors remain unknown. The source material was CD4+ T cells from blood, cultured in vitro, sampled after SARS-CoV-2 vaccination. The receptor set was obtained from a human donor who had recovered from COVID-19.

The rearrangement links TRBV7-9 to TRBJ1-1; D perhaps matches TRBD1 (5 bases). V lost 10 bases and J lost 6, with 18 bases in between. There are 13 residues in the CDR3. Germline V gives CDR1 SEHNR, CDR2 FQNEAQ (reference sequence). CDR3 DNA: TGTGCCACCGGAGGCAGGGCGACTGCTGAAGCTTTCTTT. Amino acids: CATGGRATAEAFF. Using reference TRBV7-9 and TRBJ1-1 for the parts outside the CDR3, the full variable domain is DTGVSQNPRHKITKRGQNVTFRCDPISEHNRLYWYRQTLGQGPEFLTYFQNEAQLEKSRLLSDRFSAERPKGSFSTLEIQRTEQGDSAMYLCATGGRATAEAFFGQGTRLTVV.

This clonotype was seen only a few times. The chain is built from TRBV5-3 and TRBJ1-1; no definite D call. TRBV5-3 is an ORF for which the function is uncertain. The V end was cut by 0 bases, the J end by 3 bases, with 9 bases between. CDR3 length: 14 residues. This CDR3 reads CARSLGRRDTEAFF. As DNA, the CDR3 is TGTGCCAGAAGCTTGGGCAGGCGGGACACTGAAGCTTTCTTT.

Only a few counts were recorded for this clonotype. This chain links TRBV11-3 with TRBJ2-7, with D possibly TRBD1 on 5 matching bases. The CDR3 totals 14 residues. From germline, CDR1 is SGHNT and CDR2 YENEEA. V lost 2 bases to trimming and J lost 0 bases, with 8 bases between them. The chain's CDR3 is CASSLLQASYEQYF. In nucleotides, the CDR3 is TGTGCCAGCAGCTTATTACAGGCCTCCTACGAGCAGTACTTC.

This sequence joins TRBV6-1 and TRBJ2-1; D ambiguous. The CDR3 sequence is 12 residues long. CDR1 and CDR2 from the germline V gene are MNHNS and SASEGT. V was clipped by 1 base and J by 8 bases, with 6 bases between them. The CDR3 nucleotides read TGTGCCAGCAGTGAAGGAAGGGATGAGCAGTTCTTC. Protein product: CASSEGRDEQFF.

This rearrangement joins TRBV20-1 to TRBJ1-2, with D perhaps TRBD1 (6 bases). Germline V gene lookup returns CDR1 DFQATT and CDR2 SNEGSKA (reference sequence). The V end lost 4 bases, the J end lost 6 bases, and 18 bases lay between the germline ends. The CDR3 runs to 14 residues. This chain's CDR3 is CSATAGGPLNGYTF. CDR3 DNA sequence: TGCAGTGCTACCGCCGGGGGGCCTCTGAATGGCTACACCTTC.

The chain recombines TRBV7-8 with TRBJ1-5, with unresolved D. Trimming took 2 bases from V and 3 from J, leaving 11 bases between them. The V gene's germline CDR1 is SGHVS and CDR2 FQNEAQ. The CDR3 is 15 amino acids. CDR3 in DNA: TGTGCCAGCAGCTTAAGTCAGGATCCCAATCAGCCCCAGCATTTT. Encoded protein: CASSLSQDPNQPQHF. The full variable domain, its missing parts supplied by reference TRBV7-8 and TRBJ1-5, is GAGVSQSPRYKVAKRGQDVALRCDPISGHVSLFWYQQALGQGPEFLTYFQNEAQLDKSGLPSDRFFAERPEGSVSTLKIQRTQQEDSAVYLCASSLSQDPNQPQHFGDGTRLSIL.

This chain links TRBV4-3 with TRBJ1-2, with a tentative D call TRBD1 (5 bases). Between the trimmed V and J ends, which lost 0 bases and 3 bases, there was a span of 11 bases. Germline V CDR1 and CDR2: LGHNA, YSLEER. The CDR3 contains 15 residues. Here the CDR3 reads CASSQDRDGDYGYTF. The CDR3 nucleotides are TGCGCCAGCAGCCAAGACCGGGACGGAGACTATGGCTACACCTTC.

The chain carries TRBV7-3 and TRBJ2-5; TRBD1 agrees at 7 bases. The CDR3 extends over 14 amino acids. V shed 4 bases, J shed 2 bases, and the junction held 4 bases outside the gene matches. Germline V gives CDR1 SGHTA, CDR2 FQGTGA. CDR3 sequence (DNA): TGTGCCAGCAGCTCACCGGGACAGCAAGAGACCCAGTACTTC. Its translation is CASSSPGQQETQYF.

This sequence joins TRBV6-1 and TRBJ2-1; 7 nucleotides match TRBD2. The CDR3 consists of 15 residues. V shed 6 bases, J shed 8 bases, and the junction held 13 bases outside the gene matches. CDR1 MNHNS and CDR2 SASEGT come from the germline V gene. The CDR3 spells CASRASGTFEDEQFF. The CDR3 nucleotides read TGTGCCAGCAGGGCGAGCGGGACCTTCGAGGATGAGCAGTTCTTC.

This sequence joins TRBV25-1 and TRBJ2-7; D ambiguous. The ends were cut back, 3 bases at V and 1 base at J, with 4 bases in the middle. Germline CDR1 and CDR2: MGHDK and SYGVNS. The CDR3 covers 12 residues. The CDR3 sequence is CASSERSYEQYF. For the CDR3, the DNA is TGTGCCAGCAGTGAGCGTTCCTACGAGCAGTACTTC.

This clonotype came up a few times. The J gene is TRBJ2-3, the V gene TRBV6-5; 8 nucleotides match TRBD2. This CDR3 comprises 16 residues. V lost 0 bases and J lost 9; bases outside the gene matches: 11. Germline lookup yields CDR1 MNHEY and CDR2 SVGAGI. Here the CDR3 reads CASSYSASGPVGTQYF. Here the CDR3 DNA reads TGTGCCAGCAGTTACTCGGCTAGCGGGCCAGTAGGAACGCAGTATTTT.

The chain links TRBV20-1 to TRBJ2-7; D is perhaps TRBD2 (7 bases). The CDR3 runs 14 residues. V was clipped by 5 bases and J by 3 bases, with 17 bases between them. Germline V gene sequence: CDR1 DFQATT, CDR2 SNEGSKA (reference sequence). The CDR3 coding sequence is TGCAGTGCTCTGGGGGGGGCCGTGAACTACGAGCAGTACTTC. Translation: CSALGGAVNYEQYF.

The J gene is TRBJ1-1, the V gene TRBV6-2 or TRBV6-3; the match to TRBD1 covers 12 bases. V was pared by 6 bases and J by 5 bases, with 10 bases of the junction left unmatched. Germline values: CDR1 MNHEY, CDR2 SVGEGT. This CDR3 has 16 amino acids. The CDR3 sequence is CASRDRDRGPRTEAFF. In nucleotides, the CDR3 is TGTGCCAGCAGAGACCGGGACAGGGGGCCAAGGACTGAAGCTTTCTTT.

The V and J genes are TRBV11-1 and TRBJ1-3; unclear D gene. Germline CDR1 SGHAT, CDR2 FQDESV (reference sequence). The CDR3 runs 16 residues. Trimming pared 5 bases from V and 2 bases from J, leaving 16 bases between. The CDR3 DNA is TGTGCCAGCAGCAAAAGGAGGGCCTTCCCTGGAAACACCATATATTTT. This gives the protein CASSKRRAFPGNTIYF.

This chain uses TRBV24-1 with TRBJ2-1, with TRBD2 matching over 14 bases. CDR1 is KGHDR, CDR2 SFDVKD, per germline. V shed 6 bases and J 7 bases; nucleotides not matched to a gene: 16. The CDR3 covers 19 residues. CDR3 sequence: CATSSSMGLAGAGRNEQFF. For the CDR3, the DNA is TGTGCCACCAGTTCCTCTATGGGACTAGCGGGGGCGGGGAGGAATGAGCAGTTCTTC.

This chain uses TRBV7-2 with TRBJ1-2; D remains unclear. CDR1 and CDR2 from the germline V gene are SGHTA and FQGNSA. Trimming left V 3 bases short and J 8 bases short, with 7 bases between. There are 11 residues in the CDR3. CDR3 loop: CASSLAQGYTF. The CDR3 DNA reads TGTGCCAGCAGCTTGGCCCAGGGCTACACCTTC.

The chain carries TRBV11-2 and TRBJ1-6; no definite D call. The V end lost 1 base, the J end lost 7 bases, and 8 bases lay between the germline ends. The CDR3 runs to 14 residues. Germline V gene data show CDR1 as SGHAT and CDR2 as FQNNGV. Written as DNA, the CDR3 is TGTGCCAGCAGCTTAGCATGGGGAAATTCACCCCTCCACTTT. Translation: CASSLAWGNSPLHF.

The J gene is TRBJ1-5, the V gene TRBV30; D uncertain. The V gene's germline CDR1 is GTSNPN and CDR2 SVGIG (reference sequence). V gave up 5 bases and J gave up 3 bases, with 8 bases separating them. The CDR3 spans 12 residues. As DNA, the CDR3 is TGTGCCTGGGGCGGGGTCAATCAGCCCCAGCATTTT. Amino acids: CAWGGVNQPQHF.

This clonotype has a handful of counts. The chain carries TRBV6-1 and TRBJ1-5, with 7 bases identical to TRBD1. The CDR3 has 16 amino acids. The V segment lost 5 bases and the J segment 6 bases; nucleotides outside the gene matches: 13. Germline V gene lookup returns CDR1 MNHNS and CDR2 SASEGT. CDR3 residues: CASSPTGAGGAQPQHF. CDR3 DNA: TGTGCCAGCAGTCCCACCGGGGCAGGGGGAGCTCAGCCCCAGCATTTT.

The chain employs TRBV7-3 and TRBJ2-2; D possibly corresponds to TRBD1 (5 bases). This CDR3 has 16 residues. The germline CDR1 and CDR2 sequences are SGHTA and FQGTGA. V was shortened by 1 base and J by 0 bases, with 9 bases between the two germline ends. The CDR3 DNA reads TGTGCCAGCAGCTTAATTGGGGCGCCGAACACCGGGGAGCTGTTTTTT. It yields the protein CASSLIGAPNTGELFF. Full variable domain (outside the CDR3, taken from reference TRBV7-3 and TRBJ2-2): GAGVSQTPSNKVTEKGKYVELRCDPISGHTALYWYRQSLGQGPEFLIYFQGTGAADDSGLPNDRFFAVRPEGSVSTLKIQRTERGDSAVYLCASSLIGAPNTGELFFGEGSRLTVL.